This passage covers 2 T cell receptor beta chains from one sample sequenced in a study of shared T cell receptors in the human thymus. Profiled with immunoSEQ multiplex PCR; TCRdb holds only in-frame clones, not every one. Here the sample spans 720,000 or so clones, 70% to 90% being singletons. The same data also contributed to another study, on human thymus T cells.

The sequenced material came from thymocytes. The receptor source for this set is a girl less than two years old with a congenital heart defect.

This chain connects TRBV11-2 to TRBJ1-3, with D perhaps TRBD1 (6 bases). This CDR3 contains 16 residues. Germline V lookup: CDR1 SGHAT, CDR2 FQNNGV. V was trimmed by 1 base and J by 4 bases, leaving 14 bases between them. In DNA, the CDR3 is TGTGCCAGCAGCTTAGCGGGGGGCTCAGAGGGAAACACCATATATTTT. Translation gives CASSLAGGSEGNTIYF. The full variable domain, completed using reference TRBV11-2 and TRBJ1-3, is EAGVAQSPRYKIIEKRQSVAFWCNPISGHATLYWYQQILGQGPKLLIQFQNNGVVDDSQLPKDRFSAERLKGVDSTLKIQPAKLEDSAVYLCASSLAGGSEGNTIYFGEGSWLTVV.

This rearrangement joins TRBV5-4 to TRBJ1-2; tentatively, D is TRBD1 (5 bases). The germline gives CDR1 SGHNT, CDR2 YYREEE (reference sequence). The CDR3 is made up of 16 amino acids. Between the trimmed V and J ends, which lost 3 bases and 3 bases, there was a span of 18 bases. The CDR3 reads CASSSRKRAGDYGYTF. In DNA form, the CDR3 reads TGTGCCAGCAGCTCCAGAAAACGGGCGGGGGACTATGGCTACACCTTC. Based on the CDR3 plus reference TRBV5-4 and TRBJ1-2, the full variable domain is ETGVTQSPTHLIKTRGQQVTLRCSSQSGHNTVSWYQQALGQGPQFIFQYYREEENGRGNFPPRFSGLQFPNYSSELNVNALELDDSALYLCASSSRKRAGDYGYTFGSGTRLTVV.